Listed here is a single T cell receptor beta chain. The antigen is not known. This sample is part of a study of T-cell memory formation after mild COVID-19. TCRdb ran MiXCR on the 5' RACE reads and lists one entry per CDR3 protein. The data hold around 300,000 distinct CDR3 sequences, with 13% observed a single time. Study observations and caveats: Researchers could not confirm that second-wave clones peaking on day 37 targeted SARS-CoV-2. Clones contracting day 15 to 85 were balanced CD4/CD8; later expanders leaned CD4+. Pre-infection memory carried some responding clones, suggesting that cross-reactive memory joined.

The sequenced sample was PBMCs or a T cell subset sorted from them (not recorded which). The clonotype originates from a man aged 18-30 years who had mild COVID-19 (a few samples of this study predate the infection). Cell type and time point are not known.

The CDR3 loop is CASSFWEGAGNTIYF. The CDR3 bases are TGTGCCAGCAGCTTTTGGGAAGGGGCCGGAAACACCATATATTTT. V gene TRBV7-2 combines with J gene TRBJ1-3; weak D call: TRBD1 (5 bases). Trimming took 3 bases from V and 4 from J, leaving 13 bases between them. In germline, CDR1 is SGHTA, CDR2 FQGNSA. This CDR3 comprises 15 residues.